This record covers a single T cell receptor beta chain. The antigen is unknown. TCRdb's copy holds only in-frame clones and misses some; the assay was immunoSEQ multiplex PCR. The data contain 750,000 to 1,000,000 clones, roughly 92% of them singletons. The V gene's germline CDR1 is SGHDT and CDR2 YYEEEE. The V end lost 3 bases, the J end lost 6 bases, and 10 bases lay between the germline ends. The CDR3 has 12 residues. The sample belongs to a study of shared clonotypes between healthy human individuals. CD45RO negativity and positive selection for CCR7 defined naive CD8 cells, a population that excluded terminally differentiated effector memory CD45RA+ cells. Study outcomes and limitations: Estimated clonotype richness was generally higher in naive than memory subsets. The generation probabilities recorded for non-shared clonotypes fell below those of clonotypes shared by all four donors.

This chain uses TRBV5-6 with TRBJ2-7; D perhaps matches TRBD1 (6 bases). The specimen sequenced was naive CD8+ T cells sorted from blood. The receptor comes from a man in his thirties or forties in good health. CDR3: CASSYHRAEQYF. CDR3 nucleotide sequence: TGTGCCAGCAGCTACCACAGGGCCGAGCAGTACTTC.